One and the same sample provided the 32 T cell receptor beta chains below, sequenced in a study of cytomegalovirus exposure and HLA in healthy donors. Use of 60 Vbeta and 13 Jbeta primers characterized the PCR. Only in-frame clones appear in the TCRdb table, and some are missing; sequencing was by immunoSEQ multiplex PCR. The sample lists 150,000 to 200,000 clones; more than 85% were seen once. Sequencing input: PBMCs. These receptors were collected from a girl under three years old in good health and CMV-seronegative.

The rearrangement uses TRBV9 and TRBJ2-3; no firm D call. This CDR3 has 14 amino acids. CDR1 SGDLS and CDR2 YYNGEE come from the germline V gene. V was shortened by 4 bases and J by 0 bases, with 9 bases between the two germline ends. The CDR3 loop is CASSLQTSTDTQYF. In DNA form, the CDR3 reads TGTGCCAGCAGCCTTCAAACTAGCACAGATACGCAGTATTTT. Supplemented by reference TRBV9 and TRBJ2-3, the full variable domain reads DSGVTQTPKHLITATGQRVTLRCSPRSGDLSVYWYQQSLDQGLQFLIQYYNGEERAKGNILERFSAQQFPDLHSELNLSSLELGDSALYFCASSLQTSTDTQYFGPGTRLTVL.

V is TRBV7-8 and J is TRBJ1-6, with 7 bases aligning to TRBD1. The J segment lost 7 bases and the V segment lost 1 base, leaving 10 bases of the junction unmatched. Germline CDR1 SGHVS, CDR2 FQNEAQ. The CDR3 covers 17 residues. The CDR3 region is CASSLDGTGVLNSPLHF. CDR3 DNA sequence: TGTGCCAGCAGCTTAGATGGTACAGGGGTGTTAAATTCACCCCTCCACTTT.

The chain is built from TRBV18 and TRBJ1-6; D might be TRBD1 (5 bases). Germline CDR1 reads KGHSH; CDR2 reads LQKENI. There are 14 residues in the CDR3. Trimming pared 3 bases from V and 13 bases from J, leaving 16 bases between. CDR3 loop: CASSPQFDRAPLHF. CDR3 nucleotide sequence: TGTGCCAGCTCACCGCAATTCGACAGAGCGCCCCTCCACTTT. The complete variable domain, with remaining parts taken from reference TRBV18 and TRBJ1-6, reads NAGVMQNPRHLVRRRGQEARLRCSPMKGHSHVYWYRQLPEEGLKFMVYLQKENIIDESGMPKERFSAEFPKEGPSILRIQQVVRGDSAAYFCASSPQFDRAPLHFGNGTRLTVT.

The chain combines TRBV4-1 with TRBJ2-5; 13 nucleotides align to TRBD2. The J call may be faulty, since TRBJ2-7 better matches the DNA end. The CDR3 contains 15 residues. Germline values: CDR1 MGHRA, CDR2 YSYEKL. CDR3 sequence: CASSLTSGRAYEQYF. In DNA form, the CDR3 reads TGCGCCAGCAGCCTCACTAGCGGGAGGGCCTACGAGCAGTACTTC.

Only one count was recorded for this clone. The chain recombines TRBV5-1 with TRBJ2-7, with 11 bases lining up with TRBD2. The CDR3 spans 19 residues. Germline V gives CDR1 SGHRS, CDR2 YFSETQ. The junction had 15 bases not matched to a gene; V was cut back by 4 bases and J by 0 bases. As DNA, the CDR3 is TGCGCCAGCAGCAATGGTGGGCTAGCGGGGGGCCCAAGCTCCTACGAGCAGTACTTC. The encoded protein is CASSNGGLAGGPSSYEQYF.

The V and J genes are TRBV4-2 and TRBJ2-2; no firm D call. V was cut by 0 bases and J by 8 bases, with 4 bases left in between. The CDR3 consists of 12 residues. Germline CDR1 is LGHNA and CDR2 is YNFKEQ. CDR3 sequence: CASSQDRGELFF. The CDR3 DNA reads TGTGCCAGCAGCCAAGACAGGGGGGAGCTGTTTTTT.

This rearrangement joins TRBV19 to TRBJ1-5; D is undetermined. The CDR3 loop spans 12 amino acids. Germline CDR1 and CDR2: LNHDA and SQIVND (reference sequence). Trimming removed 5 bases from V and 3 bases from J, with 5 bases in between. The CDR3 spells CASSPHNQPQHF. In DNA, the CDR3 is TGTGCCAGTAGTCCCCACAATCAGCCCCAGCATTTT.

The gene calls are TRBV4-1 and TRBJ2-5; D remains ambiguous. V dropped 0 bases and J dropped 2 bases, with 13 bases sitting between them. The CDR3 runs to 16 residues. Germline lookup yields CDR1 MGHRA and CDR2 YSYEKL. The chain's CDR3 is CASSQDSWASQETQYF. The CDR3 DNA is TGCGCCAGCAGCCAAGATTCATGGGCTTCTCAAGAGACCCAGTACTTC.

The rearrangement uses TRBV5-6 and TRBJ1-2; D unclear. CDR1 and CDR2 (germline): SGHDT, YYEEEE. The CDR3 contains 14 residues. Trimming removed 3 bases at V and 0 bases at J, with 9 bases between. The CDR3 coding sequence is TGTGCCAGCAGCTCAGGAGGCGCTAACTATGGCTACACCTTC. Encoded protein: CASSSGGANYGYTF.

The chain has TRBV6-5 and TRBJ2-7; D might be TRBD2 (6 bases). Germline CDR1 MNHEY, CDR2 SVGAGI. V lost 6 bases to trimming and J lost 0 bases, with 9 bases between them. There are 13 residues in the CDR3. The CDR3: CASRRDPSYEQYF. The DNA for the CDR3 is TGTGCCAGCAGGCGGGACCCCTCCTACGAGCAGTACTTC.

The chain couples TRBV18 to TRBJ1-5; 7 positions match TRBD1. Trimming took 3 bases from V and 5 from J; bases not matched to a gene: 4. Germline-derived CDR1 and CDR2 are KGHSH and LQKENI. The CDR3 has 14 residues. As DNA, the CDR3 is TGTGCCAGCTCACCGACAGGGAGAGATCAGCCCCAGCATTTT. Its translation is CASSPTGRDQPQHF.

The V and J genes are TRBV7-7 and TRBJ2-7; TRBD1 matches 8 bases. Germline loops: CDR1 SSHAT, CDR2 FNYEAQ (reference sequence). The CDR3 runs 14 residues. The CDR3 here is CADKQGEFSYEQYF. CDR3 nucleotide sequence: TGTGCTGACAAACAGGGGGAATTCTCCTACGAGCAGTACTTC.

This chain uses TRBV4-1 with TRBJ1-2; 7 nucleotides agree with TRBD1. The CDR3 has 14 amino acids. CDR1 is MGHRA and CDR2 is YSYEKL in the germline V gene. V lost 1 base, J lost 4 bases, and 3 bases stayed unmatched. The DNA of the CDR3 is TGCGCCAGCAGCCAAGTCCAGGGGGGCTATGGCTACACCTTC. It encodes CASSQVQGGYGYTF.

The gene calls are TRBV30 and TRBJ1-2; 9 nucleotides agree with TRBD1. Germline V gene data show CDR1 as GTSNPN and CDR2 as SVGIG (reference sequence). The trim removed 3 bases at V and 6 bases at J, leaving 5 bases unmatched. This CDR3 has 13 residues. The CDR3 protein is CAWSDRGDHGYTF. CDR3 in DNA: TGTGCCTGGAGCGACAGGGGGGACCATGGCTACACCTTC.

The V call is TRBV4-2, the J call TRBJ2-1; 10 nucleotides match TRBD1. The V segment lost 5 bases and the J segment 7 bases; nucleotides outside the gene matches: 8. CDR1 is LGHNA and CDR2 is YNFKEQ in the germline V gene. The CDR3 sequence is 15 residues long. The CDR3 nucleotides are TGTGCCAGCAGCTACCGGGACAGGGGAAGGAATGAGCAGTTCTTC. Protein: CASSYRDRGRNEQFF.

The table lists this clone with a count of one. CDR3 region: CASSETRGRYEQYF. CDR3 in DNA: TGTGCCAGCAGTGAAACGCGGGGCAGATACGAGCAGTACTTC. The J gene is TRBJ2-7, the V gene TRBV2, with D possibly matching TRBD2 (6 bases). This CDR3 has 14 amino acids. Per germline, CDR1 SNHLY and CDR2 FYNNEI. Trimming took off 2 bases at V and 4 bases at J, with 12 bases between the two ends.

The V call is TRBV7-8, the J call TRBJ1-1, with TRBD1 matching over 12 bases. The CDR3 is 18 residues long. J was trimmed by 11 bases and V by 5 bases; bases with no gene match: 21. CDR1 SGHVS and CDR2 FQNEAQ come from the germline V gene. CDR3 sequence reads: CASSVSGTGGGGLVGAFF. CDR3 nucleotides: TGTGCCAGCAGCGTCTCCGGGACAGGGGGCGGAGGGTTGGTTGGGGCTTTCTTT.

CDR3 DNA: TGTGCCAGCAGCGAACAAGGGGTGGAGGCTTTCTTT. Amino acid sequence: CASSEQGVEAFF. The chain combines TRBV7-9 with TRBJ1-1, with a possible D match to TRBD1 (5 bases). Trimming cost V 5 bases and J 11 bases, with 15 bases left between them. The germline V gene has CDR1 SEHNR and CDR2 FQNEAQ (reference sequence). The CDR3 has 12 amino acids.

This clone was found once. The genes are TRBV30 and TRBJ2-7; TRBD2 aligns across 12 bases. Looked up from germline, CDR1 is GTSNPN and CDR2 is SVGIG (reference sequence). This CDR3 has 17 residues. Trimming cost V 3 bases and J 2 bases; bases outside gene matches: 11. The CDR3 sequence: CAWSDSRGLAGPYEQYF. CDR3 DNA: TGTGCCTGGAGCGACTCACGCGGACTAGCGGGACCCTACGAGCAGTACTTC.

J is TRBJ1-3 and V is TRBV4-2; tentative D call: TRBD1 (6 bases). The CDR3 loop spans 17 amino acids. CDR1 LGHNA and CDR2 YNFKEQ come from the germline V gene. V was pared by 1 base and J by 7 bases, with 20 bases between. The CDR3 DNA reads as TGTGCCAGCAGCCAAGGGGGCTTGCGTGGGGGCCGGAACACCATATATTTT. Amino acids: CASSQGGLRGGRNTIYF.

The J gene is TRBJ2-1, the V gene TRBV7-8; 8 positions match TRBD1. In germline, CDR1 is SGHVS, CDR2 FQNEAQ. This CDR3 has 16 residues. Unmatched junction bases numbered 7, after V lost 0 bases and J lost 6 bases. CDR3 in DNA: TGTGCCAGCAGCTTAGCCCGGACAGGGTATAGCAATGAGCAGTTCTTC. Translating gives CASSLARTGYSNEQFF.

V gene TRBV4-2 combines with J gene TRBJ2-7, with TRBD2 identical over 9 bases. Germline CDR1 is LGHNA and CDR2 is YNFKEQ. J gave up 5 bases and V 1 base, and 6 bases lay outside the gene matches. The CDR3 sequence is 15 residues long. CDR3 nucleotide sequence: TGTGCCAGCAGCCAAGTAGCGGGAGTCAAGGACGAGCAGTACTTC. It specifies CASSQVAGVKDEQYF.

The chain links TRBV30 to TRBJ2-3; TRBD2 matches at 11 bases. Germline V CDR1 and CDR2: GTSNPN, SVGIG (reference sequence). V dropped 3 bases and J dropped 2; count of bases not matched to a gene: 7. There are 16 residues in the CDR3. The DNA of the CDR3 is TGTGCCTGGAGCAGGGGGACTAGCGGAATCACAGATACGCAGTATTTT. It translates to CAWSRGTSGITDTQYF. Drawing the rest from reference TRBV30 and TRBJ2-3, the complete variable domain is SQTIHQWPATLVQPVGSPLSLECTVEGTSNPNLYWYRQAAGRGLQLLFYSVGIGQISSEVPQNLSASRPQDRQFILSSKKLLLSDSGFYLCAWSRGTSGITDTQYFGPGTRLTVL.

The rearrangement uses TRBV7-2 and TRBJ2-5; TRBD2 matches at 10 bases. The CDR3 consists of 17 residues. Germline V gene data show CDR1 as SGHTA and CDR2 as FQGNSA. The V gene end was trimmed by 0 bases and the J gene end by 5 bases; junction bases not matched to a gene: 9. CDR3 region: CASSLASLAGVGETQYF. For the CDR3, the DNA is TGTGCCAGCAGCTTAGCGAGTCTAGCGGGAGTAGGGGAGACCCAGTACTTC.

The chain couples TRBV30 to TRBJ2-1; D unresolved. The germline CDR1 and CDR2 sequences are GTSNPN and SVGIG (reference sequence). The CDR3 is 14 residues long. The V gene lost 0 bases and the J gene lost 0 bases, with 6 bases spanning the gap. CDR3 sequence: CAWSVLRSYNEQFF. CDR3 nucleotides: TGTGCCTGGAGTGTACTCCGCTCCTACAATGAGCAGTTCTTC.

This chain uses TRBV4-2 with TRBJ1-1; 10 nucleotides align to TRBD1. CDR1 is LGHNA, CDR2 YNFKEQ, per germline. After removal of 3 bases from V and 6 bases from J, the junction contained 13 bases not matched to a gene. This CDR3 comprises 17 residues. Here the CDR3 DNA reads TGTGCCAGCAGCCAGCTACTTCCGGGACAGGGGACCCCTGAAGCTTTCTTT. It codes for CASSQLLPGQGTPEAFF.

This rearrangement joins TRBV30 to TRBJ2-1; D possibly corresponds to TRBD2 (5 bases). The germline V gene has CDR1 GTSNPN and CDR2 SVGIG (reference sequence). Trimming removed 3 bases from V and 12 bases from J, with 15 bases in between. This CDR3 is built from 12 residues. This CDR3 reads CAWSGGHGGQFF. Written as DNA, the CDR3 is TGTGCCTGGAGCGGAGGTCATGGTGGGCAGTTCTTC.

This sequence joins TRBV20-1 and TRBJ1-5; D gene ambiguous. With 3 bases removed from V and 6 bases from J, the gap between germline ends came to 6 bases. Germline values: CDR1 DFQATT, CDR2 SNEGSKA (reference sequence). The CDR3 extends over 11 amino acids. DNA of the CDR3: TGCAGTGCTAGGCTGAGTCAGCCCCAGCATTTT. Translating it yields CSARLSQPQHF.

This chain links TRBV5-1 with TRBJ2-7; possibly TRBD1 for D (6 bases). V dropped 0 bases and J dropped 2 bases, with 6 bases sitting between them. Per the germline V gene, CDR1 is SGHRS and CDR2 is YFSETQ. The CDR3 runs 13 residues. CDR3 sequence reads: CASSLGGPYEQYF. The CDR3 DNA is TGCGCCAGCAGCTTGGGGGGGCCCTACGAGCAGTACTTC.

The V and J genes are TRBV5-1 and TRBJ2-5, with TRBD1 matching over 8 bases. The end of the DNA aligns better with TRBJ2-7, so the J call may be wrong. Germline CDR1 is SGHRS and CDR2 is YFSETQ. The CDR3 loop spans 14 amino acids. The CDR3 protein is CASSPTGVGYEQYF. CDR3 sequence (DNA): TGCGCCAGCAGCCCGACAGGGGTGGGGTACGAGCAGTACTTC.

The V call is TRBV2, the J call TRBJ1-6, with D tentatively TRBD1 (6 bases). Trimming cost V 2 bases and J 4 bases, with 15 bases left between them. The germline CDR1 and CDR2 sequences are SNHLY and FYNNEI. This CDR3 has 17 amino acids. CDR3 protein: CASSESLGQIYNSPLHF. Here the CDR3 DNA reads TGTGCCAGCAGTGAAAGTTTGGGACAAATTTATAATTCACCCCTCCACTTT.

Worth noting for this clone: It is unclear where the CDR3 begins or ends on the DNA, so no DNA is shown, and the CDR3 is as TCRdb lists it. The chain employs TRBV21-1 and TRBJ1-6. TRBV21-1 is given as a pseudogene. The CDR3 region is 14 residues in length, termini included. CDR3 residues: CASSVGGGNSPLHF.